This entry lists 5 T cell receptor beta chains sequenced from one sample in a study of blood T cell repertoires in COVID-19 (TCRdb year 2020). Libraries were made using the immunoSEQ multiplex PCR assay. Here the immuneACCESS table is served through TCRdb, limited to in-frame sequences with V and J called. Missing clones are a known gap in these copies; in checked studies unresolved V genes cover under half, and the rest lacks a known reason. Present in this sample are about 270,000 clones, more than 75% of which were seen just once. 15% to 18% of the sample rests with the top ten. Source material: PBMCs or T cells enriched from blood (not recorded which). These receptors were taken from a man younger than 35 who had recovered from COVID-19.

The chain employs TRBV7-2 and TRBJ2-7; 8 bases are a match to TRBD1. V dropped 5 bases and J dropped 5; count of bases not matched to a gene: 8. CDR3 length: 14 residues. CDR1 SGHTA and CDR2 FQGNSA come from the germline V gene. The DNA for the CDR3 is TGTGCCAGCAGCCTGCCGCAGGGGGCCCACGAGCAGTACTTC. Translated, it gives CASSLPQGAHEQYF.

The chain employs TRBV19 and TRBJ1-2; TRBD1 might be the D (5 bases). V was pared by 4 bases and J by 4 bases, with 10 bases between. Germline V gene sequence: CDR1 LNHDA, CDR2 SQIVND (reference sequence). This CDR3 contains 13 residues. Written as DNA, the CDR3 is TGTGCCAGTAGTAGGCAGGGTCTCTATGGCTACACCTTC. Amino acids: CASSRQGLYGYTF.

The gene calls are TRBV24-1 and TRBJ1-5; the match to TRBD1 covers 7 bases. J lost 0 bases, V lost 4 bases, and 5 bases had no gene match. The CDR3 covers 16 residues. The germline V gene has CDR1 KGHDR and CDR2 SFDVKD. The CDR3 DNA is TGTGCCACCAGTGAAGCCGGGACAGTTAGCAATCAGCCCCAGCATTTT. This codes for CATSEAGTVSNQPQHF.

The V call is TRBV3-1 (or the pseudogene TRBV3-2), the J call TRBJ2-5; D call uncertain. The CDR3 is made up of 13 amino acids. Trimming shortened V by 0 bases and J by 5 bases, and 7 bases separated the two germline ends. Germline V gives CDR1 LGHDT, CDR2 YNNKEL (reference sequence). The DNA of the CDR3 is TGTGCCAGCAGCCAAGAAGGAGTCGAGACCCAGTACTTC. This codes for CASSQEGVETQYF.

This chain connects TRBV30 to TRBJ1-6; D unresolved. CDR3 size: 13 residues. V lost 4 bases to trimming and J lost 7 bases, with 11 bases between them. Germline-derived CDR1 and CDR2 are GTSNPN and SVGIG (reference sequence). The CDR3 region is CAWTVNKNSPLHF. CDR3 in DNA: TGTGCCTGGACAGTCAACAAGAATTCACCCCTCCACTTT.